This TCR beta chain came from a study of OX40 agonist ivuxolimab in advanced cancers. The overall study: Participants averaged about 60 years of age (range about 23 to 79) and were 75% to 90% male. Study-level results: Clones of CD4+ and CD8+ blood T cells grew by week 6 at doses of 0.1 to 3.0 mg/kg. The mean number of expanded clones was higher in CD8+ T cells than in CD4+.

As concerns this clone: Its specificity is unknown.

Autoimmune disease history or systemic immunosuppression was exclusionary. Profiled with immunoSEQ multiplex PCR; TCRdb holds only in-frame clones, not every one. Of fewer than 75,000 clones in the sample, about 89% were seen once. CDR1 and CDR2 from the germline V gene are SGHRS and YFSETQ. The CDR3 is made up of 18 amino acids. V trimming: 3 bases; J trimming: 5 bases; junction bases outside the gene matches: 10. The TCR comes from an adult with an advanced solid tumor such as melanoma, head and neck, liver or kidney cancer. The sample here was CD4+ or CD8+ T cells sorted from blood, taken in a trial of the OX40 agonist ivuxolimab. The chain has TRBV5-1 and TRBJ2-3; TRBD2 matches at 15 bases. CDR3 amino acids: CASSSGLAGGFREDTQYF. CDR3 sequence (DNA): TGCGCCAGCAGCTCAGGACTAGCGGGGGGGTTCAGGGAAGATACGCAGTATTTT.